A selection of T cell receptor beta chains follows, all from one sample in a study of blood T cell repertoires in COVID-19. The data were produced by immunoSEQ multiplex PCR, yet TCRdb's version contains in-frame clones alone and is incomplete. The data contain about 97,000 clones, approximately 90% of them singletons. Sequencing was done on a sample of peripheral blood. The source of these receptors is a man between 60 and 75 years old with acute or convalescent COVID-19. Each CDR3 is given with its conserved first and last residue. The D gene is left open where the match is weak. Rows may omit the clone size; those that give it use once, few, many or a size class.

V gene: TRBV7-2; D gene: NA; clone size: NA; J gene: TRBJ1-2; CDR3 length: 12; CDR3 DNA: TGTGCCAGCAGCTCGACAGCCTATGGCTACACCTTC; CDR3 protein: CASSSTAYGYTF
V gene: TRBV7-9; D gene: TRBD2; clone size: NA; J gene: TRBJ2-7; CDR3 length: 15; CDR3 DNA: TGTGCCAGCAGCTTAGCCAGGACTAGCGAGGACGAGCAGTACTTC; CDR3 protein: CASSLARTSEDEQYF
V gene: TRBV7-2; D gene: NA; clone size: NA; J gene: TRBJ1-2; CDR3 length: 14; CDR3 DNA: TGTGCCAGCACACTATTCGGCGCTAACTATGGCTACACCTTC; CDR3 protein: CASTLFGANYGYTF
V gene: TRBV28; D gene: NA; clone size: NA; J gene: TRBJ1-6; CDR3 length: 12; CDR3 DNA: TGTGCCAGCAGTTTCAACCTCCGGGCCCTCCACTTT; CDR3 protein: CASSFNLRALHF
V gene: TRBV3-1/TRBV3-2; D gene: TRBD1; clone size: once; J gene: TRBJ1-2; CDR3 length: 15; CDR3 DNA: TGTGCCAGCAGCCAAAGGGAGGGACAGGGTCAAGGCTACACCTTC; CDR3 protein: CASSQREGQGQGYTF
V gene: TRBV19; D gene: NA; clone size: NA; J gene: TRBJ1-2; CDR3 length: 13; CDR3 DNA: TGTGCCAGTACGCAACGGGGTAACTATGGCTACACCTTC; CDR3 protein: CASTQRGNYGYTF
V gene: TRBV2; D gene: NA; clone size: few; J gene: TRBJ1-1; CDR3 length: 13; CDR3 DNA: TGTGCCAGCAGTGAAGAGGAGGGGACGCAAGCTTTCTTT; CDR3 protein: CASSEEEGTQAFF
V gene: TRBV7-9; D gene: NA; clone size: NA; J gene: TRBJ1-2; CDR3 length: 12; CDR3 DNA: TGTGCCAGCATCAACAGGGCGGAAGGCTACACCTTC; CDR3 protein: CASINRAEGYTF
V gene: TRBV20-1; D gene: TRBD1; clone size: NA; J gene: TRBJ1-2; CDR3 length: 13; CDR3 DNA: TGCAGTGCTAGTGGCGGCAGGGGGACTGGCTACACCTTC; CDR3 protein: CSASGGRGTGYTF
V gene: TRBV6-6; D gene: TRBD1; clone size: NA; J gene: TRBJ1-1; CDR3 length: 15; CDR3 DNA: TGTGCCAGCAGGGTAGACACAGGGGGTCGGACTGAAGCTTTCTTT; CDR3 protein: CASRVDTGGRTEAFF
V gene: TRBV7-9; D gene: TRBD1; clone size: NA; J gene: TRBJ1-1; CDR3 length: 16; CDR3 DNA: TGTGCCAGCAGCAGACAGGGGGCGACGACGAACACTGAAGCTTTCTTT; CDR3 protein: CASSRQGATTNTEAFF
V gene: TRBV21-1; D gene: NA; clone size: once; J gene: TRBJ1-1; CDR3 length: 18; CDR3 DNA: TGTGCCAGCAGCAAAGCAGAGATGACAGGGGAAAGAAACACTGAAGCTTTCTTT; CDR3 protein: CASSKAEMTGERNTEAFF
V gene: TRBV20-1; D gene: NA; clone size: NA; J gene: TRBJ1-1; CDR3 length: 11; CDR3 DNA: TGCAGTGCTTTAACAGACACTGAAGCTTTCTTT; CDR3 protein: CSALTDTEAFF
V gene: TRBV20-1; D gene: NA; clone size: NA; J gene: TRBJ1-4; CDR3 length: 10; CDR3 DNA: TGCAGTGCTCTAGGATCCAAACTGTTTTTT; CDR3 protein: CSALGSKLFF
V gene: TRBV9; D gene: NA; clone size: NA; J gene: TRBJ1-2; CDR3 length: 16; CDR3 DNA: TGTGCCAGCAGCGTAGGACAGGCCGAGTTACTCTATGGCTACACCTTC; CDR3 protein: CASSVGQAELLYGYTF
V gene: TRBV11-2; D gene: NA; clone size: NA; J gene: TRBJ2-7; CDR3 length: 15; CDR3 DNA: TGTGCCAGCAGCTTAGTGGTAGGGGGCTCCTACGAGCAGTACTTC; CDR3 protein: CASSLVVGGSYEQYF
V gene: TRBV5-4; D gene: NA; clone size: NA; J gene: TRBJ1-6; CDR3 length: 15; CDR3 DNA: TGTGCCAGCAGCTTGAATTCAGGCCTTAATTCACCCCTCCACTTT; CDR3 protein: CASSLNSGLNSPLHF
V gene: TRBV7-9; D gene: NA; clone size: NA; J gene: TRBJ2-5; CDR3 length: 11; CDR3 DNA: TGTGCCAGCAGCTCTAAAGAGACCCAGTACTTC; CDR3 protein: CASSSKETQYF
V gene: TRBV11-3; D gene: NA; clone size: NA; J gene: TRBJ2-1; CDR3 length: 15; CDR3 DNA: TGTGCCAGCAGCTTACAGGGCTACGGTTCGGTTGAGCAGTTCTTC; CDR3 protein: CASSLQGYGSVEQFF
V gene: TRBV5-4; D gene: TRBD1; clone size: NA; J gene: TRBJ2-2; CDR3 length: 15; CDR3 DNA: TGTGCCAGCAGCGCGGACAGGGCCAACACCGGGGAGCTGTTTTTT; CDR3 protein: CASSADRANTGELFF
V gene: TRBV20-1; D gene: NA; clone size: once; J gene: TRBJ1-2; CDR3 length: 13; CDR3 DNA: TGCAGTGCTAGTGGCGGGGATAGCTATGGCTACACCTTC; CDR3 protein: CSASGGDSYGYTF
V gene: TRBV5-4; D gene: NA; clone size: once; J gene: TRBJ2-1; CDR3 length: 14; CDR3 DNA: TGTGCCAGCAGCCGCATGGGGGAGGCTAAAGAGCAGTTCTTC; CDR3 protein: CASSRMGEAKEQFF
V gene: TRBV3-1/TRBV3-2; D gene: NA; clone size: few; J gene: TRBJ1-2; CDR3 length: 16; CDR3 DNA: TGTGCCAGCAGCCAAGGTTCAGGCAGCCTCTCGTATGGCTACACCTTC; CDR3 protein: CASSQGSGSLSYGYTF
V gene: TRBV11-3; D gene: TRBD2; clone size: NA; J gene: TRBJ2-5; CDR3 length: 14; CDR3 DNA: TGTGCCAGCAGCGAGCGGGGGGATCAAGAGACCCAGTACTTC; CDR3 protein: CASSERGDQETQYF
V gene: TRBV6-5; D gene: NA; clone size: NA; J gene: TRBJ1-1; CDR3 length: 15; CDR3 DNA: TGTGCCAGCAGCGGTTTTGACAGGCCGAACACTGAAGCTTTCTTT; CDR3 protein: CASSGFDRPNTEAFF
V gene: TRBV27; D gene: NA; clone size: NA; J gene: TRBJ2-6; CDR3 length: 14; CDR3 DNA: TGTGCCAGCAGTGGTAGCTCTGGGGCCAACGTCCTGACTTTC; CDR3 protein: CASSGSSGANVLTF
V gene: TRBV11-1; D gene: NA; clone size: NA; J gene: TRBJ1-1; CDR3 length: 14; CDR3 DNA: TGTGCCAGCAGCTTCGGAGGTCCCTACACTGAAGCTTTCTTT; CDR3 protein: CASSFGGPYTEAFF
V gene: TRBV11-2; D gene: TRBD1; clone size: NA; J gene: TRBJ2-2; CDR3 length: 15; CDR3 DNA: TGTGCCAGCAGCCCGCGGACAGGGACGACCGGGGAGCTGTTTTTT; CDR3 protein: CASSPRTGTTGELFF
V gene: TRBV29-1; D gene: TRBD1; clone size: NA; J gene: TRBJ1-1; CDR3 length: 17; CDR3 DNA: TGCAGCGTCCCCCGGAGGGACAGGGGTTACATGAACACTGAAGCTTTCTTT; CDR3 protein: CSVPRRDRGYMNTEAFF
V gene: TRBV28; D gene: TRBD1; clone size: NA; J gene: TRBJ1-6; CDR3 length: 17; CDR3 DNA: TGTGCCAGCACTCCCAGGGAGACAGGGTTCTATAATTCACCCCTCCACTTT; CDR3 protein: CASTPRETGFYNSPLHF